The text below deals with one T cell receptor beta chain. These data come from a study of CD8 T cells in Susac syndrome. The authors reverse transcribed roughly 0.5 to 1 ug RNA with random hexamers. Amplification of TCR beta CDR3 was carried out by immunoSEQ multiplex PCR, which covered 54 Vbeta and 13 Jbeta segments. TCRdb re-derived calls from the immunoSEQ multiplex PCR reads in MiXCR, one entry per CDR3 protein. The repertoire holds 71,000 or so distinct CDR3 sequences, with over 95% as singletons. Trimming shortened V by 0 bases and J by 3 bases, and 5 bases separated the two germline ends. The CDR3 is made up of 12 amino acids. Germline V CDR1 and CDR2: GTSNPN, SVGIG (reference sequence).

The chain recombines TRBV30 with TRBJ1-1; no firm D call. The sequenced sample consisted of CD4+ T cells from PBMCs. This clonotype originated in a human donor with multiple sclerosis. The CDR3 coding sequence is TGTGCCTGGAGTGTACGATACACTGAAGCTTTCTTT. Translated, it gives CAWSVRYTEAFF.